This TCR beta chain comes out of a study of T cell repertoires in cytomegalovirus infection. Turning to the study itself: Based on public TCR beta signatures, there were indications of CMV infection and of a matching HLA type.

This clonotype was recorded a few times. Its antigen remains unknown. This CDR3 is 15 amino acids long. V shed 3 bases and J shed 2 bases, with 14 bases lying between them. The germline CDR1 and CDR2 sequences are MDHEN and SYDVKM. TCRdb passed the reads through MiXCR, listing each CDR3 protein once. Counted here are some 500,000 distinct CDR3 sequences, 33% occurring once; the ten biggest clones make up roughly 15%. Findings of the study overall: There were HLA-C-restricted CMV-specific TCR beta clonotypes dominating the ex vivo response. The cumulative frequency of public TCR beta families identified carriers of CMV plus the relevant HLA.

The sequence was collected from a human donor in good health (CMV status not recorded). Some clones in this sample may be carry-over from other donors' samples. The sequences come from cultured PBMCs, collected from culture after CMV antigen stimulation. The chain combines TRBV28 with TRBJ2-7; D is unclear. As DNA, the CDR3 is TGTGCCAGCAGTTTCCCGAGTGGGGTAACCTACGAGCAGTACTTC. This encodes CASSFPSGVTYEQYF.